The 16 T cell receptor beta chains below come from one sample, sequenced in a study of blood T cell repertoires in COVID-19. Sequencing used immunoSEQ multiplex PCR; TCRdb keeps in-frame clones, though not all of them. Of 23,000 or so clones listed, roughly 94% are singletons. Input material: peripheral blood. These receptors all come from a woman between 50 and 59 years old with active COVID-19.

V is TRBV3-1 (or the pseudogene TRBV3-2) and J is TRBJ2-2; TRBD2 agrees at 12 bases. The CDR3 loop spans 18 amino acids. J was trimmed by 2 bases and V by 2 bases; bases with no gene match: 6. Germline CDR1 is LGHDT and CDR2 is YNNKEL (reference sequence). CDR3 in DNA: TGTGCCAGCAGCCAAAGACTAGCGGGAGATCCAAACACCGGGGAGCTGTTTTTT. Amino acid sequence: CASSQRLAGDPNTGELFF.

The chain recombines TRBV27 with TRBJ2-7; 12 positions match TRBD2. Germline V gene sequence: CDR1 MNHEY, CDR2 SMNVEV (reference sequence). The V gene end was trimmed by 6 bases and the J gene end by 5 bases; junction bases not matched to a gene: 2. The CDR3 sequence is 13 residues long. The CDR3 reads CASRTSGSHEQYF. The CDR3 coding sequence is TGTGCCAGCAGGACTAGCGGGAGCCACGAGCAGTACTTC.

V gene TRBV6-1 combines with J gene TRBJ2-2, with 7 bases fitting TRBD1. The V segment lost 0 bases and the J segment 5 bases; nucleotides outside the gene matches: 6. From germline, CDR1 is MNHNS and CDR2 SASEGT. This CDR3 has 16 amino acids. This CDR3 is CASSEAAGGYTGELFF. In DNA, the CDR3 is TGTGCCAGCAGTGAAGCTGCAGGGGGATATACCGGGGAGCTGTTTTTT.

The chain employs TRBV10-3 and TRBJ2-3, with 8 nucleotides matching TRBD2. Trimming cost V 4 bases and J 2 bases; bases outside gene matches: 5. The V gene's germline CDR1 is ENHRY and CDR2 SYGVKD. The CDR3 spans 15 residues. In DNA, the CDR3 is TGTGCCATCAGTGTAGGACTAGCTCTCACAGATACGCAGTATTTT. This encodes CAISVGLALTDTQYF.

V gene TRBV18 combines with J gene TRBJ1-1; the match to TRBD1 covers 9 bases. This CDR3 has 15 amino acids. The ends lost 4 bases at V and 4 bases at J; junction bases unmatched: 7. Per the germline V gene, CDR1 is KGHSH and CDR2 is LQKENI. The CDR3 region is CASSLWTGEGTEAFF. The DNA of the CDR3 is TGTGCCAGCTCACTTTGGACAGGGGAGGGCACTGAAGCTTTCTTT. Filled out from reference TRBV18 and TRBJ1-1, the complete variable domain reads NAGVMQNPRHLVRRRGQEARLRCSPMKGHSHVYWYRQLPEEGLKFMVYLQKENIIDESGMPKERFSAEFPKEGPSILRIQQVVRGDSAAYFCASSLWTGEGTEAFFGQGTRLTVV.

This sequence joins TRBV18 and TRBJ2-7, with D tentatively TRBD2 (7 bases). This CDR3 has 15 residues. The ends were cut back, 3 bases at V and 4 bases at J, with 16 bases in the middle. The germline V gene has CDR1 KGHSH and CDR2 LQKENI. The CDR3, as DNA: TGTGCCAGCTCACCGGGGGGGGCCAAGCGATACGAGCAGTACTTC. Translating gives CASSPGGAKRYEQYF.

Concerning this clone itself: One junction end disagrees with the germline gene, perhaps due to a read error. This chain links TRBV5-1 with TRBJ2-1; no clear D. The germline gives CDR1 SGHRS, CDR2 YFSETQ. The CDR3 runs 13 residues. In DNA form, the CDR3 reads TGCGCCAGCAGCCCCGGTTCCTTCAATGAGCAGTTCTTC. The encoded protein is CASSPGSFNEQFF. Drawing the rest from reference TRBV5-1 and TRBJ2-1, the complete variable domain is KAGVTQTPRYLIKTRGQQVTLSCSPISGHRSVSWYQQTPGQGLQFLFEYFSETQRNKGNFPGRFSGRQFSNSRSEMNVSTLELGDSALYLCASSPGSFNEQFFGPGTRLTVL.

V gene TRBV29-1 combines with J gene TRBJ1-1; D is undetermined. V was clipped by 5 bases and J by 4 bases, with 14 bases between them. CDR3 length: 13 residues. CDR1 SQVTM and CDR2 ANQGSEA come from the germline V gene. This CDR3 is CSVSRSEGTEAFF. The CDR3 region has the DNA TGCAGCGTTTCTCGCTCCGAGGGCACTGAAGCTTTCTTT.

The chain carries TRBV18 and TRBJ2-7; D ambiguous. The CDR3 has 13 residues. The V gene's germline CDR1 is KGHSH and CDR2 LQKENI. V lost 5 bases, J lost 1 base, and 9 bases lay in between. Here the CDR3 DNA reads TGTGCCAGCTCAGGGCAGGTGTCCTACGAGCAGTACTTC. Protein sequence: CASSGQVSYEQYF.

In its sample, this clone was seen once. This chain uses TRBV28 with TRBJ1-5; the D gene is possibly TRBD1 (6 bases). The germline V gene encodes CDR1 MDHEN and CDR2 SYDVKM. V was clipped by 5 bases and J by 2 bases, with 16 bases between them. The CDR3 contains 16 residues. In DNA, the CDR3 is TGTGCCAGCAGTCCGGACGCAGGGGTGGGCAATCAGCCCCAGCATTTT. Its translation: CASSPDAGVGNQPQHF.

The chain combines TRBV3-1 (or the pseudogene TRBV3-2) with TRBJ2-3, with D maybe TRBD1 (5 bases). This CDR3 is built from 14 residues. Germline V gene lookup returns CDR1 LGHDT and CDR2 YNNKEL (reference sequence). Trimming took off 4 bases at V and 2 bases at J, with 10 bases between the two ends. The CDR3 region has the DNA TGTGCCAGCAGCCTGGGGCTTGCCACAGATACGCAGTATTTT. Protein product: CASSLGLATDTQYF.

The chain is built from TRBV6-6 and TRBJ2-3, with 14 bases aligning to TRBD2. CDR1 and CDR2 (germline): MNHNY, SVGAGI (reference sequence). The V segment lost 5 bases and the J segment 4 bases; nucleotides outside the gene matches: 8. This CDR3 is 17 amino acids long. This CDR3 is CASSPPSGLAGADTQYF. Here the CDR3 DNA reads TGTGCCAGCAGTCCACCATCGGGACTAGCGGGAGCAGATACGCAGTATTTT.

The rearrangement joins TRBV28 to TRBJ1-3; D is perhaps TRBD1 (5 bases). CDR1 is MDHEN and CDR2 is SYDVKM in the germline V gene. V lost 6 bases to trimming and J lost 0 bases, with 15 bases between them. The CDR3 covers 16 residues. CDR3 sequence (DNA): TGTGCCAGCAGCTTCGATGACAGCCTCTCTGGAAACACCATATATTTT. Translated, it gives CASSFDDSLSGNTIYF.

The chain recombines TRBV19 with TRBJ2-2; TRBD1 might be the D (6 bases). The germline V and J ends were trimmed by 8 bases and 5 bases, with 12 bases remaining between them. This CDR3 region has 13 residues. Germline-derived CDR1 and CDR2 are LNHDA and SQIVND (reference sequence). The CDR3 bases are TGTGCCAGTTCCCAACAGGGAACCGGGGAGCTGTTTTTT. This encodes CASSQQGTGELFF.

The V and J genes are TRBV7-2 and TRBJ1-4; 8 nucleotides line up with TRBD1. Germline CDR1 and CDR2: SGHTA and FQGNSA. CDR3 length equals 15 residues. Losses at the gene ends were 5 bases for V and 8 bases for J; bases not matched to a gene: 10. The CDR3 sequence is CASSRQGASNEKLFF. DNA for the CDR3: TGTGCCAGCAGCAGGCAGGGGGCAAGTAACGAAAAACTGTTTTTT. Drawing the rest from reference TRBV7-2 and TRBJ1-4, the complete variable domain is GAGVSQSPSNKVTEKGKDVELRCDPISGHTALYWYRQSLGQGLEFLIYFQGNSAPDKSGLPSDRFSAERTGGSVSTLTIQRTQQEDSAVYLCASSRQGASNEKLFFGSGTQLSVL.

The chain uses TRBV9 and TRBJ1-1; tentative D call: TRBD1 (6 bases). CDR1 is SGDLS and CDR2 is YYNGEE in the germline V gene. The CDR3 consists of 15 residues. V dropped 0 bases and J dropped 2 bases, with 11 bases sitting between them. CDR3 nucleotide sequence: TGTGCCAGCAGCGTAGGAGGACAGAAAAACACTGAAGCTTTCTTT. As protein: CASSVGGQKNTEAFF.